This T cell receptor (beta chain) was sequenced during a study of human CD8 memory T cell subsets. Regarding the study as a whole: Stem-like memory and precursor exhausted T cell repertoires showed minimal mutual overlap. Greater diversity was suggested by Chao1 estimates for stem-like memory T cells than for precursor exhausted T cells.

About this clonotype: What it binds is not known.

UMI-labeled 5' RACE was the method by which TCR beta libraries were made. TCRdb re-called the 5' RACE reads; every CDR3 protein appears as one record, without DNA. Its clone listing holds about 6,900 distinct CDR3 sequences. CDR1 is SGHAT and CDR2 is FQNNGV in the germline V gene. This CDR3 has 13 amino acids. Designated as TPEX, the CCR7+ PD-1+ TIGIT+ early memory CD8+ T cells showed dysfunctional, exhausted-like traits. Each subset gave duplicate vials of about 140,000 sorted CD8+ T cells for RNA. The sequence was obtained from a human donor in good health. The sequencing sample was made of CD8+ T cells from PBMCs. The genes are TRBV11-2 and TRBJ2-1; TCRdb gives TRBD2 as the D gene, but with no DNA this cannot be confirmed. The CDR3: CASRYALADRQFF.